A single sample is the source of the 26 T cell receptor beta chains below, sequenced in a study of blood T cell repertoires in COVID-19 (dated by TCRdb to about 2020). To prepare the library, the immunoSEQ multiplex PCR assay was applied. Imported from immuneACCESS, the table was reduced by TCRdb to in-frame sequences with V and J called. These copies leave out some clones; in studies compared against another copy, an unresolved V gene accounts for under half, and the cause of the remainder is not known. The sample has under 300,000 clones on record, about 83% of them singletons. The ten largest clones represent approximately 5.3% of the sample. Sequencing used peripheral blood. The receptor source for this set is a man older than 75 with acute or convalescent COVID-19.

The CDR3 DNA reads TGTGCCAGCAGTTCAGACGGACAGGGGAGGACAGATACGCAGTATTTT. It is translated as CASSSDGQGRTDTQYF. This sequence joins TRBV28 and TRBJ2-3; 9 bases match TRBD1. The germline gives CDR1 MDHEN, CDR2 SYDVKM. This CDR3 comprises 16 residues. J gave up 3 bases and V 4 bases, and 8 bases lay outside the gene matches. Variable domain in full (rest from reference TRBV28 and TRBJ2-3): DVKVTQSSRYLVKRTGEKVFLECVQDMDHENMFWYRQDPGLGLRLIYFSYDVKMKEKGDIPEGYSVSREKKERFSLILESASTNQTSMYLCASSSDGQGRTDTQYFGPGTRLTVL.

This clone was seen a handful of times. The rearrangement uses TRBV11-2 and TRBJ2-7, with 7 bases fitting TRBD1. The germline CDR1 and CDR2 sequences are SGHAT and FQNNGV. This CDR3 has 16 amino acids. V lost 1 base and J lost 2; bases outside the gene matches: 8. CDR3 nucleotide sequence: TGTGCCAGCAGCTTAGCTCGGGACAGTCCCACCTACGAGCAGTACTTC. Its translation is CASSLARDSPTYEQYF. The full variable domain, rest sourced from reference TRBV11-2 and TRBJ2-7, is EAGVAQSPRYKIIEKRQSVAFWCNPISGHATLYWYQQILGQGPKLLIQFQNNGVVDDSQLPKDRFSAERLKGVDSTLKIQPAKLEDSAVYLCASSLARDSPTYEQYFGPGTRLTVT.

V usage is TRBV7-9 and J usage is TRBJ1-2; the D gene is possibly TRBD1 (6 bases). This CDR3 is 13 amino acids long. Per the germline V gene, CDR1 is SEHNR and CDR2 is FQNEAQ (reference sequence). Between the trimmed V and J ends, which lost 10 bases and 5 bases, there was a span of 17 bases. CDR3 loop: CAIEGDEAYGYTF. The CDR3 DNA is TGTGCCATCGAGGGGGACGAAGCGTATGGCTACACCTTC.

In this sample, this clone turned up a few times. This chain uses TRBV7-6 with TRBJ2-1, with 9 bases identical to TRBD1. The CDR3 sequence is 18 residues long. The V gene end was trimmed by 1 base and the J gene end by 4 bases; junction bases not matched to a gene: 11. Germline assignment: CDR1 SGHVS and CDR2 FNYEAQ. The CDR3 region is CASSLDPPWGQGYNEQFF. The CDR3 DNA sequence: TGTGCCAGCAGCTTAGATCCCCCCTGGGGACAGGGTTACAATGAGCAGTTCTTC.

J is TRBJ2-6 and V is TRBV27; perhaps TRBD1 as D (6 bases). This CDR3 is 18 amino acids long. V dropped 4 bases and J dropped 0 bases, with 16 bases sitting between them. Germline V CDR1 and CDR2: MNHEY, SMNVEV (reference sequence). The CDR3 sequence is CASSSLRGSISGANVLTF. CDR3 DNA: TGTGCCAGCAGTTCGCTCAGGGGATCGATCTCTGGGGCCAACGTCCTGACTTTC.

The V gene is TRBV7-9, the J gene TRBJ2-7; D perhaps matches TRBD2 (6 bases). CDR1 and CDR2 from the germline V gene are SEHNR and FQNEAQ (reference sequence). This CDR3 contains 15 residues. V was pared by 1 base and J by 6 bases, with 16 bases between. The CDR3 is CASSLVRGTQREQYF. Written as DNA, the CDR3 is TGTGCCAGCAGCTTAGTACGGGGGACCCAGCGCGAGCAGTACTTC.

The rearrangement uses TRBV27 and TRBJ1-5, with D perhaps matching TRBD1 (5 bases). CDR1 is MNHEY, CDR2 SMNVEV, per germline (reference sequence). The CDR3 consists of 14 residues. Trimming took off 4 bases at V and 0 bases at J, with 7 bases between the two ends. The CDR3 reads CASSYGGSNQPQHF. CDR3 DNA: TGTGCCAGCAGTTACGGGGGTAGCAATCAGCCCCAGCATTTT.

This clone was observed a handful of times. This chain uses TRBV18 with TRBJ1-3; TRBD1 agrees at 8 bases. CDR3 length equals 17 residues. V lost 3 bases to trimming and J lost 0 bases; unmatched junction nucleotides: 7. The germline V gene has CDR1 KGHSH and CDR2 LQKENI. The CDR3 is CASSPVQGESSGNTIYF. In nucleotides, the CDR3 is TGTGCCAGCTCACCGGTACAGGGGGAAAGCTCTGGAAACACCATATATTTT.

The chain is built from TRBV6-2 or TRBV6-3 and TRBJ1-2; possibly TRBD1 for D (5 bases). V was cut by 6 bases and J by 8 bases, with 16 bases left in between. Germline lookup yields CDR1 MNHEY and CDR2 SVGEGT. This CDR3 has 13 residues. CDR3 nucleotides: TGTGCCAGCAGACCTACAGGTGGGGCCGGCTACACCTTC. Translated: CASRPTGGAGYTF.

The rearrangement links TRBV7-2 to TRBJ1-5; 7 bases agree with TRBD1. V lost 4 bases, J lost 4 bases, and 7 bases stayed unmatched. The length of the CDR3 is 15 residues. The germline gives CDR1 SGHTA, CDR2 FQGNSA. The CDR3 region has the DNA TGTGCCAGCAGCTCACAAACAGGGGTGAATCAGCCCCAGCATTTT. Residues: CASSSQTGVNQPQHF.

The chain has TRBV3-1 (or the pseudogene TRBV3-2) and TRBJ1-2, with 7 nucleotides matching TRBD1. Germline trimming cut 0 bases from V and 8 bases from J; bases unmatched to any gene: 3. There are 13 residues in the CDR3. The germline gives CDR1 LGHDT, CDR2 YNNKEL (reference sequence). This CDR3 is CASSQETGYGYTF. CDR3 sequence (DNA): TGTGCCAGCAGCCAAGAGACAGGGTACGGCTACACCTTC.

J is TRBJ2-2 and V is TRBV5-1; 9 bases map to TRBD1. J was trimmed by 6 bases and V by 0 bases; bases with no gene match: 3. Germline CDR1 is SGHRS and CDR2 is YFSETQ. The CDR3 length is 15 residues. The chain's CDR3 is CASSLGTGAPGELFF. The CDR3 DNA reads TGCGCCAGCAGCTTGGGGACAGGGGCCCCCGGGGAGCTGTTTTTT.

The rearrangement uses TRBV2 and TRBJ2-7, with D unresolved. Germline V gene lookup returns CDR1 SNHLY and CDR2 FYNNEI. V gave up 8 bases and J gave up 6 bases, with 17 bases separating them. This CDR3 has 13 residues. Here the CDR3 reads CASRTWSDGEQYF. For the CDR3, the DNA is TGTGCCAGCCGCACCTGGAGTGATGGCGAGCAGTACTTC. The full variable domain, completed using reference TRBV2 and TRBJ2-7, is EPEVTQTPSHQVTQMGQEVILRCVPISNHLYFYWYRQILGQKVEFLVSFYNNEISEKSEIFDDQFSVERPDGSNFTLKIRSTKLEDSAMYFCASRTWSDGEQYFGPGTRLTVT.

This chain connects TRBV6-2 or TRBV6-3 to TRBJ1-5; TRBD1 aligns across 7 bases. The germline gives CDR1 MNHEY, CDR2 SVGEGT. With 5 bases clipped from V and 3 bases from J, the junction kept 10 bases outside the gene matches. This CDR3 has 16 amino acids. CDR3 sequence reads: CASSDSTGAANQPQHF. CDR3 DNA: TGTGCCAGCAGTGATTCAACAGGGGCCGCCAATCAGCCCCAGCATTTT.

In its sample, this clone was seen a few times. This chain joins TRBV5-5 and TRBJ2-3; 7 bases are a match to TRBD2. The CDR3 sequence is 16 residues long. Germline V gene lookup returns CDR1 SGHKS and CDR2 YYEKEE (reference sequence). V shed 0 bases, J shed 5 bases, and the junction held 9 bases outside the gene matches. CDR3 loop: CASSLAGGGVGDTQYF. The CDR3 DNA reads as TGTGCCAGCAGCTTGGCCGGGGGAGGGGTCGGAGATACGCAGTATTTT.

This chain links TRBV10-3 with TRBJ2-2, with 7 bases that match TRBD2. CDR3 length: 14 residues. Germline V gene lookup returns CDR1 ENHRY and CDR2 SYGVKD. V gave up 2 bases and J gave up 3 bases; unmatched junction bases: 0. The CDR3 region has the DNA TGTGCCATCAGTGAGGGGGGGGACACCGGGGAGCTGTTTTTT. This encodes CAISEGGDTGELFF.

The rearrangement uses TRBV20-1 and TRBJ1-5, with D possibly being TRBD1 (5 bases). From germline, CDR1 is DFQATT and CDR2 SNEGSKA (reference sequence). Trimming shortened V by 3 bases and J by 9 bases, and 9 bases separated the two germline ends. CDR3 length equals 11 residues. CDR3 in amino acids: CSASGGGPQHF. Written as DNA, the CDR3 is TGCAGTGCTAGCGGGGGAGGGCCCCAGCATTTT.

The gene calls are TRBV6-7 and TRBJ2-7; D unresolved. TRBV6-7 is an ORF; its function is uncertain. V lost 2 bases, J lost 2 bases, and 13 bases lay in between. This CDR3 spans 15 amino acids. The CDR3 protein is CASSYDRLPPYEQYF. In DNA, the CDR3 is TGTGCCAGCAGTTACGACCGACTGCCGCCCTACGAGCAGTACTTC.

DNA of the CDR3: TGTGCCAGCAGCGTAGGGAGTAGCGGGGGGTCCTACGAGCAGTACTTC. Translated, it gives CASSVGSSGGSYEQYF. This chain links TRBV9 with TRBJ2-7, with TRBD2 identical over 10 bases. There are 16 residues in the CDR3. The trim removed 0 bases at V and 1 base at J, leaving 4 bases unmatched. Germline values: CDR1 SGDLS, CDR2 YYNGEE.

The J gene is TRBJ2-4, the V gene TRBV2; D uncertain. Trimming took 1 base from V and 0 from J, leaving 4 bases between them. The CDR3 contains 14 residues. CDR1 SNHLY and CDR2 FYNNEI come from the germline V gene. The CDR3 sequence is CASSEGLAKNIQYF. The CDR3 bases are TGTGCCAGCAGTGAAGGTCTAGCCAAAAACATTCAGTACTTC.

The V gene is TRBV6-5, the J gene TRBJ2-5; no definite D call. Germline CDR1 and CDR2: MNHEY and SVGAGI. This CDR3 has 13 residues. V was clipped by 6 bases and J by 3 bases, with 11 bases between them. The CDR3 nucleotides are TGTGCCAGCAGCCGAACTAAAGAAGAGACCCAGTACTTC. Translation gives CASSRTKEETQYF.

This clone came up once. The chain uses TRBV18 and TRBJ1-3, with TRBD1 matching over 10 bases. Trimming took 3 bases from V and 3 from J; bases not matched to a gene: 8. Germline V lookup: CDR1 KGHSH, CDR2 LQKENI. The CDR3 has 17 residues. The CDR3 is CASSPLGQGLFGNTIYF. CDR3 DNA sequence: TGTGCCAGCTCACCCCTGGGACAGGGGTTGTTTGGAAACACCATATATTTT.

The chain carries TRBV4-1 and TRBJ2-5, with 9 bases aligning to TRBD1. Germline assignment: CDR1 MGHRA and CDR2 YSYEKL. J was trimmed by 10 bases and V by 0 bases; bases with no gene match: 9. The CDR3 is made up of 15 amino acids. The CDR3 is CASSQDRDRDYDQYF. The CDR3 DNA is TGCGCCAGCAGCCAAGATCGGGACAGGGATTATGACCAGTACTTC.

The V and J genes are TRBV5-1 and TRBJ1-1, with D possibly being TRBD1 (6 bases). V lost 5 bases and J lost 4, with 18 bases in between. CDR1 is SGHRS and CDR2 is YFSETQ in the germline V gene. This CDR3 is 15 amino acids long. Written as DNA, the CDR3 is TGCGCCAGCAGGGTTGGGTCCGGGGGGCGCACTGAAGCTTTCTTT. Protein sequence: CASRVGSGGRTEAFF.

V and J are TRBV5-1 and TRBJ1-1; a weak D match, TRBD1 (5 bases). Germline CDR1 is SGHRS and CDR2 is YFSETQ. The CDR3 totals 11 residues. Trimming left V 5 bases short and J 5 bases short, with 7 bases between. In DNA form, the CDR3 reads TGCGCCAGCAGAGGGGAAACTGAAGCTTTCTTT. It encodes CASRGETEAFF. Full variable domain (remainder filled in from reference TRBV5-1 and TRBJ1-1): KAGVTQTPRYLIKTRGQQVTLSCSPISGHRSVSWYQQTPGQGLQFLFEYFSETQRNKGNFPGRFSGRQFSNSRSEMNVSTLELGDSALYLCASRGETEAFFGQGTRLTVV.

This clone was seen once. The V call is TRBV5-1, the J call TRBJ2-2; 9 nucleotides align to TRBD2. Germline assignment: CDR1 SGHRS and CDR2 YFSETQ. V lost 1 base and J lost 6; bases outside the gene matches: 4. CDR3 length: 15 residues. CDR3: CASSLSLAGSGELFF. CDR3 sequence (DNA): TGCGCCAGCAGCTTGAGCCTAGCGGGATCCGGGGAGCTGTTTTTT.